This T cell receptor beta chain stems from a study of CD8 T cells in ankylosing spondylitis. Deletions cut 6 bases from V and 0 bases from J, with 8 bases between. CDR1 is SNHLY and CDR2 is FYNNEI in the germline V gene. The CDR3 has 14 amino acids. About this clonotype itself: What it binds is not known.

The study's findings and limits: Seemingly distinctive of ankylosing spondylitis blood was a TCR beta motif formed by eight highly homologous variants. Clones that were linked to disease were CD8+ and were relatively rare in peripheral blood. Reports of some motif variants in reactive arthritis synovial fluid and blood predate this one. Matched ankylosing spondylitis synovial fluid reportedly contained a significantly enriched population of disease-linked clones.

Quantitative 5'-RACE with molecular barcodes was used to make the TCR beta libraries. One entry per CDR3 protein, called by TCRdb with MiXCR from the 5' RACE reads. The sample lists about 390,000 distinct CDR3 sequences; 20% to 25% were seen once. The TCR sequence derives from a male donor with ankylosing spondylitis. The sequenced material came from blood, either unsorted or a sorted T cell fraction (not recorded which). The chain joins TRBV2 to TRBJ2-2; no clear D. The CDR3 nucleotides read TGTGCCAGCAGGGGGAACGCGAACACCGGGGAGCTGTTTTTT. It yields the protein CASRGNANTGELFF.